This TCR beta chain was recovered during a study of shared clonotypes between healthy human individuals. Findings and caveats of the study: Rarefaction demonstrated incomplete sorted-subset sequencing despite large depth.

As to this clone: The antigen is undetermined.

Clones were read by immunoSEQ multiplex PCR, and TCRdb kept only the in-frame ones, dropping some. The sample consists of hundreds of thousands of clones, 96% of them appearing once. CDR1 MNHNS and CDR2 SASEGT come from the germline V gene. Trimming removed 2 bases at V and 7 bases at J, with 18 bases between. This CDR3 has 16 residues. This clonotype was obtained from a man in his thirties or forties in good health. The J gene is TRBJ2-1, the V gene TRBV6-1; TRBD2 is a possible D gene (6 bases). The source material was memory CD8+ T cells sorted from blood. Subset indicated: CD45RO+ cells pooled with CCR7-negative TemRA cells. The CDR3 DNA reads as TGTGCCAGCAGTGAAATTACTAGCCCAACCAGGAATGAGCAGTTCTTC. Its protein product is CASSEITSPTRNEQFF.